The 20 T cell receptor beta chains given below trace back to one sample, sequenced in a study of T cell responses to AZD1222 COVID-19 vaccine. Sequencing used immunoSEQ multiplex PCR; TCRdb keeps in-frame clones, though not all of them. The repertoire holds about 160,000 clones, with roughly 90% as singletons. The source was peripheral blood, collected on day 0 of AZD1222 vaccination. The receptors stem from an adult in good health.

The CDR3 nucleotides are TGTGCCAGCAGCTCAGGACAGACCTCTGGAAACACCATATATTTT. Translating it yields CASSSGQTSGNTIYF. The V and J genes are TRBV11-2 and TRBJ1-3; D might be TRBD1 (6 bases). Germline CDR1 SGHAT, CDR2 FQNNGV. Trimming took off 4 bases at V and 0 bases at J, with 10 bases between the two ends. This CDR3 comprises 15 residues.

The gene calls are TRBV7-8 and TRBJ1-1; no reliable D call. CDR1 and CDR2 (germline): SGHVS, FQNEAQ. Between the trimmed V and J ends, which lost 5 bases and 1 base, there was a span of 11 bases. This CDR3 region has 14 residues. The CDR3 here is CASSGYPGNTEAFF. CDR3 nucleotides: TGTGCCAGCAGCGGATATCCGGGGAACACTGAAGCTTTCTTT.

The chain recombines TRBV13 with TRBJ1-6, with D tentatively TRBD1 (6 bases). This CDR3 is 15 amino acids long. The germline V gene has CDR1 PRHDT and CDR2 FYEKMQ (reference sequence). V lost 0 bases and J lost 7, with 10 bases in between. As DNA, the CDR3 is TGTGCCAGCAGCTTAGGGACAGGAGGCAATTCACCCCTCCACTTT. Protein: CASSLGTGGNSPLHF.

This clone has more than one count but fewer than ten. The gene calls are TRBV6-1 and TRBJ1-5, with unresolved D. V was trimmed by 1 base and J by 5 bases, leaving 6 bases between them. Germline CDR1 and CDR2: MNHNS and SASEGT. The CDR3 totals 13 residues. The CDR3 DNA sequence: TGTGCCAGCAGTGAAGAGTTTTATCAGCCCCAGCATTTT. Translated: CASSEEFYQPQHF.

There are a few counts of this clone. The rearrangement joins TRBV7-2 to TRBJ1-5; D gene unclear. Germline V gene data show CDR1 as SGHTA and CDR2 as FQGNSA. V was pared by 0 bases and J by 0 bases, with 9 bases between. CDR3 length equals 16 residues. The CDR3: CASSLAGVYSNQPQHF. CDR3 coding DNA: TGTGCCAGCAGCTTAGCGGGAGTGTATAGCAATCAGCCCCAGCATTTT.

This sequence joins TRBV27 and TRBJ1-1; no clear D. CDR1 is MNHEY, CDR2 SMNVEV, per germline (reference sequence). V shed 6 bases and J shed 4 bases, with 9 bases lying between them. This CDR3 spans 12 amino acids. This CDR3 reads CASRKGATEAFF. The DNA of the CDR3 is TGTGCCAGCAGGAAGGGAGCCACTGAAGCTTTCTTT.

This sequence joins TRBV16 and TRBJ2-3; TRBD1 matches at 9 bases. Per the germline V gene, CDR1 is KGHSY and CDR2 is FQNENV. The CDR3 is 17 residues long. V lost 0 bases to trimming and J lost 3 bases; unmatched junction nucleotides: 7. This CDR3 reads CASSQSTGGSGTDTQYF. DNA for the CDR3: TGTGCCAGCAGCCAATCCACAGGGGGCTCGGGAACAGATACGCAGTATTTT.

The V call is TRBV19, the J call TRBJ2-1; tentatively, D is TRBD1 or TRBD2 (5 bases each). The CDR3 is 15 amino acids. Germline V gene sequence: CDR1 LNHDA, CDR2 SQIVND (reference sequence). Between the trimmed V and J ends, which lost 3 bases and 4 bases, there was a span of 13 bases. The CDR3 is CASSIGQGVYNEQFF. The CDR3, as DNA: TGTGCCAGTAGTATTGGGCAGGGAGTGTACAATGAGCAGTTCTTC.

This rearrangement joins TRBV19 to TRBJ2-7; 7 positions agree with TRBD1. In germline, CDR1 is LNHDA, CDR2 SQIVND (reference sequence). This CDR3 region has 13 residues. Trimming removed 10 bases from V and 1 base from J; junction bases left unmatched: 7. The CDR3 DNA follows: TGTGCCATTACCGACAGGGTGTCCTACGAGCAGTACTTC. It yields the protein CAITDRVSYEQYF.

This rearrangement joins TRBV7-8 to TRBJ2-2; 10 bases are a match to TRBD2. Germline values: CDR1 SGHVS, CDR2 FQNEAQ. The V and J ends lost 4 bases and 1 base, in that order; junction bases with no gene match: 6. The CDR3 contains 17 residues. The CDR3 nucleotides are TGTGCCAGCAGCTCCCCCCGACTAGCGGGGAACACCGGGGAGCTGTTTTTT. Its translation is CASSSPRLAGNTGELFF.

The V gene is TRBV21-1, the J gene TRBJ1-2; the table calls TRBD1, which could not be checked here. TRBV21-1 is shown as a pseudogene. This CDR3 has 12 amino acids. The CDR3 DNA sequence: TGTGCCAGCAGCAAAGACACAGGGGGGAGGACCTTC. Amino acids: CASSKDTGGRTF.

This sequence joins TRBV6-2 or TRBV6-3 and TRBJ1-4; D is unresolved. Trimming pared 0 bases from V and 5 bases from J, leaving 4 bases between. The germline V gene encodes CDR1 MNHEY and CDR2 SVGEGT. The CDR3 totals 13 residues. CDR3 region: CASSYSENEKLFF. CDR3 bases: TGTGCCAGCAGTTACTCGGAAAATGAAAAACTGTTTTTT.

The genes are TRBV27 and TRBJ2-5; D may be TRBD1 (5 bases). V was shortened by 8 bases and J by 1 base, with 17 bases between the two germline ends. The CDR3 is 15 residues long. Per the germline V gene, CDR1 is MNHEY and CDR2 is SMNVEV (reference sequence). The CDR3 region has the DNA TGTGCCAGCCCGATTCTGATACAGGCCCAAGAGACCCAGTACTTC. It specifies CASPILIQAQETQYF.

This clone was detected once. The J gene is TRBJ2-3, the V gene TRBV9; tentatively, D is TRBD1 or TRBD2 (6 bases each). Germline loops: CDR1 SGDLS, CDR2 YYNGEE. The length of the CDR3 is 16 residues. Deletions cut 3 bases from V and 14 bases from J, with 28 bases between. The CDR3 protein is CASSGQVSSEGLRLYF. DNA for the CDR3: TGTGCCAGCAGCGGACAGGTCAGTTCGGAGGGCTTGCGCCTGTATTTT.

The chain recombines TRBV7-2 with TRBJ2-7; the D call may be TRBD1 or TRBD2 (5 bases each). CDR3 length equals 14 residues. Trimming removed 6 bases at V and 6 bases at J, with 18 bases between. Germline CDR1 SGHTA, CDR2 FQGNSA. This chain's CDR3 is CASSRDRQGVEQYF. CDR3 nucleotide sequence: TGTGCCAGCAGTCGGGACCGCCAAGGGGTCGAGCAGTACTTC.

V and J are TRBV3-1 (or the pseudogene TRBV3-2) and TRBJ1-4; 7 bases line up with TRBD1. Trimming cost V 10 bases and J 1 base; bases outside gene matches: 9. The CDR3 is 15 residues long. Germline loops: CDR1 LGHDT, CDR2 YNNKEL (reference sequence). CDR3 nucleotides: TGTGCCAAACGGGACAGTTCTGGAACTAATGAAAAACTGTTTTTT. Amino acid sequence: CAKRDSSGTNEKLFF.

The chain is built from TRBV13 and TRBJ1-3; no firm D call. CDR3 length: 17 residues. V was trimmed by 7 bases and J by 2 bases, leaving 21 bases between them. CDR1 and CDR2 (germline): PRHDT, FYEKMQ (reference sequence). The CDR3 DNA follows: TGTGCCAGCACCCTTTGGGTTGCCGGGTTTGCTGGAAACACCATATATTTT. Translating gives CASTLWVAGFAGNTIYF. Looking up the rest from reference TRBV13 and TRBJ1-3 gives the full variable domain: AAGVIQSPRHLIKEKRETATLKCYPIPRHDTVYWYQQGPGQDPQFLISFYEKMQSDKGSIPDRFSAQQFSDYHSELNMSSLELGDSALYFCASTLWVAGFAGNTIYFGEGSWLTVV.

The chain carries TRBV3-1 (or the pseudogene TRBV3-2) and TRBJ2-7; 7 bases align to TRBD1. The length of the CDR3 is 14 residues. Germline lookup yields CDR1 LGHDT and CDR2 YNNKEL (reference sequence). V lost 4 bases to trimming and J lost 2 bases; unmatched junction nucleotides: 5. The CDR3 nucleotides are TGTGCCAGCAGCCGAGGACAGGAAGCCTACGAGCAGTACTTC. The encoded protein is CASSRGQEAYEQYF.

The chain uses TRBV5-5 and TRBJ2-7, with D hard to call. CDR3 length: 12 amino acids. Trimming left V 1 base short and J 5 bases short, with 7 bases between. The germline CDR1 and CDR2 sequences are SGHKS and YYEKEE (reference sequence). CDR3 sequence reads: CASSLPGHEQYF. The CDR3 nucleotides are TGTGCCAGCAGCTTGCCGGGTCACGAGCAGTACTTC.

The table lists this clone with a few counts. V gene TRBV4-3 combines with J gene TRBJ1-2; D not resolved. CDR3 size: 15 residues. Germline CDR1 reads LGHNA; CDR2 reads YSLEER. Trimming removed 0 bases at V and 2 bases at J, with 10 bases between. The CDR3 spells CASSQEAESNYGYTF. CDR3 nucleotide sequence: TGCGCCAGCAGCCAAGAAGCAGAGAGCAACTATGGCTACACCTTC.